Shown below are 22 T cell receptor beta chains from a single sample sequenced in a study of CD8 T cells in Susac syndrome. Reverse transcription of roughly 0.45 to 1 ug RNA was carried out with random hexamers. MiXCR was run by TCRdb on the immunoSEQ multiplex PCR reads, yielding one entry per CDR3 protein. Of about 280,000 distinct CDR3 sequences in the sample, around 83% were seen once. Sequencing used CD8+ T cells from PBMCs. The receptors derive from a human donor with multiple sclerosis.

This sequence joins TRBV7-9 and TRBJ1-1; 7 positions agree with TRBD1. Germline CDR1 reads SEHNR; CDR2 reads FQNEAQ (reference sequence). This CDR3 has 14 residues. V was pared by 5 bases and J by 10 bases, with 13 bases of the junction left unmatched. CDR3 residues: CASSVGGRQGRAFF. The CDR3 bases are TGTGCCAGCAGCGTCGGGGGGAGACAGGGTAGAGCTTTCTTT.

This clonotype was found once. This rearrangement joins TRBV30 to TRBJ1-2; weak D call: TRBD1 (6 bases). V lost 1 base and J 0 bases, leaving 18 bases between the germline ends. CDR1 and CDR2 from the germline V gene are GTSNPN and SVGIG (reference sequence). This CDR3 has 17 amino acids. Here the CDR3 reads CAWSASFRDISNYGYTF. For the CDR3, the DNA is TGTGCCTGGAGTGCCAGCTTCCGGGACATTTCTAACTATGGCTACACCTTC.

V gene TRBV5-4 combines with J gene TRBJ2-3, with unresolved D. The CDR3 length is 13 residues. Germline lookup yields CDR1 SGHNT and CDR2 YYREEE (reference sequence). Trimming shortened V by 1 base and J by 0 bases, and 3 bases separated the two germline ends. In nucleotides, the CDR3 is TGTGCCAGCAGCTTGATCAGCACAGATACGCAGTATTTT. This gives the protein CASSLISTDTQYF. The full variable domain, with the rest looked up from reference TRBV5-4 and TRBJ2-3, is ETGVTQSPTHLIKTRGQQVTLRCSSQSGHNTVSWYQQALGQGPQFIFQYYREEENGRGNFPPRFSGLQFPNYSSELNVNALELDDSALYLCASSLISTDTQYFGPGTRLTVL.

The V call is TRBV5-5, the J call TRBJ1-4; 9 bases are shared with TRBD1. The CDR3 is 18 residues long. Germline trimming cut 3 bases from V and 0 bases from J; bases unmatched to any gene: 9. CDR1 is SGHKS, CDR2 YYEKEE, per germline (reference sequence). The DNA of the CDR3 is TGTGCCAGCAGCTCAAGGACAGGGGACCTATCAACTAATGAAAAACTGTTTTTT. As protein: CASSSRTGDLSTNEKLFF. Drawing the rest from reference TRBV5-5 and TRBJ1-4, the complete variable domain is DAGVTQSPTHLIKTRGQQVTLRCSPISGHKSVSWYQQVLGQGPQFIFQYYEKEERGRGNFPDRFSARQFPNYSSELNVNALLLGDSALYLCASSSRTGDLSTNEKLFFGSGTQLSVL.

The rearrangement joins TRBV4-1 to TRBJ1-2; maybe TRBD1 (5 bases). This CDR3 is 15 amino acids long. Germline CDR1 and CDR2: MGHRA and YSYEKL. The V end lost 1 base, the J end lost 5 bases, and 14 bases lay between the germline ends. CDR3 bases: TGCGCCAGCAGCCAAGGCTGGGGGGAGACTTATGGCTACACCTTC. It yields the protein CASSQGWGETYGYTF.

The genes are TRBV27 and TRBJ2-3; TRBD2 is a possible D gene (7 bases). Trimming stripped 2 bases from V and 0 bases from J, with 12 bases between. Germline V lookup: CDR1 MNHEY, CDR2 SMNVEV (reference sequence). The CDR3 sequence is 16 residues long. The CDR3 nucleotides read TGTGCCAGCAGTTTAAGGGGGGGCGGTAGCACAGATACGCAGTATTTT. Protein product: CASSLRGGGSTDTQYF.

This clonotype turned up a few times. The chain recombines TRBV2 with TRBJ2-2; D may be TRBD1 (6 bases). This CDR3 spans 14 amino acids. Germline CDR1 and CDR2: SNHLY and FYNNEI. The ends were cut back, 9 bases at V and 4 bases at J, with 15 bases in the middle. The DNA for the CDR3 is TGTGCCAGGGAGACAGGTCGAGGCACCGGGGAGCTGTTTTTT. Encoded protein: CARETGRGTGELFF.

V and J are TRBV29-1 and TRBJ2-3, with 8 bases aligning to TRBD1. The length of the CDR3 is 14 residues. Trimming at V came to 6 bases and at J to 1 base, leaving 6 bases not matched to a gene. Germline V gene lookup returns CDR1 SQVTM and CDR2 ANQGSEA. CDR3 region: CSVAGTGGTDTQYF. DNA of the CDR3: TGCAGCGTAGCCGGGACAGGAGGCACAGATACGCAGTATTTT.

This clonotype is a singleton in its sample. The chain is built from TRBV6-5 and TRBJ2-1, with D perhaps TRBD2 (6 bases). CDR1 is MNHEY and CDR2 is SVGAGI in the germline V gene. The CDR3 spans 15 residues. V lost 5 bases to trimming and J lost 3 bases, with 14 bases between them. The DNA of the CDR3 is TGTGCCAGCAGTCGAACGGAGGGCCACTACAATGAGCAGTTCTTC. Residues: CASSRTEGHYNEQFF.

The chain links TRBV28 to TRBJ1-1, with 9 nucleotides matching TRBD1. This CDR3 is 15 amino acids long. J was trimmed by 4 bases and V by 3 bases; bases with no gene match: 6. CDR1 and CDR2 (germline): MDHEN, SYDVKM. The CDR3 nucleotides are TGTGCCAGCAGTTTTGGGGACAGGGTGGGCACTGAAGCTTTCTTT. This sequence encodes CASSFGDRVGTEAFF.

The rearrangement joins TRBV27 to TRBJ2-1, with 14 bases matching TRBD2. Germline lookup yields CDR1 MNHEY and CDR2 SMNVEV (reference sequence). The CDR3 runs to 16 residues. Trimming at V came to 4 bases and at J to 10 bases, leaving 9 bases not matched to a gene. The CDR3 region is CASSSSGLAGVREQFF. CDR3 nucleotide sequence: TGTGCCAGCAGTTCCTCGGGACTAGCGGGAGTCCGGGAGCAGTTCTTC.

The chain links TRBV20-1 to TRBJ2-2; no reliable D call. This CDR3 has 12 residues. Trimming took off 3 bases at V and 1 base at J, with 3 bases between the two ends. Germline lookup yields CDR1 DFQATT and CDR2 SNEGSKA (reference sequence). The CDR3 nucleotides are TGCAGTGCTAGGGAGAACACCGGGGAGCTGTTTTTT. This encodes CSARENTGELFF.

This chain connects TRBV20-1 to TRBJ2-1; D is perhaps TRBD2 (6 bases). The CDR3 consists of 13 residues. Trimming shortened V by 3 bases and J by 6 bases, and 12 bases separated the two germline ends. The germline V gene has CDR1 DFQATT and CDR2 SNEGSKA (reference sequence). The CDR3 DNA follows: TGCAGTGCTAGCGGGAGCGAGTTCAATGAGCAGTTCTTC. Translating gives CSASGSEFNEQFF.

V gene TRBV7-3 combines with J gene TRBJ1-1, with 7 bases matching TRBD1. The germline gives CDR1 SGHTA, CDR2 FQGTGA. V lost 4 bases to trimming and J lost 3 bases; unmatched junction nucleotides: 8. The CDR3 has 15 residues. The CDR3 is CASSSTGRSDTEAFF. CDR3 bases: TGTGCCAGCAGCTCGACAGGGAGAAGTGACACTGAAGCTTTCTTT.

The genes are TRBV20-1 and TRBJ1-5; D is ambiguous. There are 17 residues in the CDR3. The V gene's germline CDR1 is DFQATT and CDR2 SNEGSKA (reference sequence). Deletions cut 5 bases from V and 0 bases from J, with 20 bases between. The DNA for the CDR3 is TGCAGTGCTCCGCAGGCGTACCCGCACAATAGCAATCAGCCCCAGCATTTT. Its translation: CSAPQAYPHNSNQPQHF.

The V gene is TRBV7-2, the J gene TRBJ2-1; 7 nucleotides match TRBD2. After removal of 6 bases from V and 1 base from J, the junction contained 9 bases not matched to a gene. Germline V gene sequence: CDR1 SGHTA, CDR2 FQGNSA. This CDR3 contains 16 residues. CDR3 DNA sequence: TGTGCCAGCAGTTCGGATAGCGGGCTTTCCTACAATGAGCAGTTCTTC. Its protein is CASSSDSGLSYNEQFF.

This clonotype came up once. The chain is built from TRBV13 and TRBJ2-1; D unresolved. The germline V and J ends were trimmed by 4 bases and 7 bases, with 14 bases remaining between them. The CDR3 extends over 14 amino acids. CDR1 and CDR2 (germline): PRHDT, FYEKMQ (reference sequence). The CDR3 spells CASSSGRRTNEQFF. The CDR3 coding sequence is TGTGCCAGCAGCTCCGGAAGACGGACGAATGAGCAGTTCTTC.

This clonotype occurred once. CDR3 in DNA: TGTGCCAGTAGCGACAGGGGGCTCGGGGATTCACCCCTCCACTTT. Translated: CASSDRGLGDSPLHF. This chain uses TRBV19 with TRBJ1-6; 10 bases fit TRBD1. The CDR3 loop spans 15 amino acids. Germline trimming cut 6 bases from V and 8 bases from J; bases unmatched to any gene: 7. Per the germline V gene, CDR1 is LNHDA and CDR2 is SQIVND (reference sequence).

This chain joins TRBV28 and TRBJ1-2, with unresolved D. CDR3 length equals 13 residues. V lost 5 bases, J lost 4 bases, and 11 bases lay in between. Germline assignment: CDR1 MDHEN and CDR2 SYDVKM. The CDR3 loop reads CASSPSILYGYTF. CDR3 nucleotides: TGTGCCAGCAGTCCCTCTATACTCTATGGCTACACCTTC.

The V and J genes are TRBV30 and TRBJ2-1; 13 nucleotides line up with TRBD2. The germline gives CDR1 GTSNPN, CDR2 SVGIG (reference sequence). This CDR3 is built from 18 residues. Germline trimming cut 1 base from V and 5 bases from J; bases unmatched to any gene: 11. The CDR3 bases are TGTGCCTGGAGTGGTACTAGCGGGAGGGCCCGAAGCCACAATGAGCAGTTCTTC. This encodes CAWSGTSGRARSHNEQFF.

The chain carries TRBV7-9 and TRBJ2-1; no reliable D call. Per germline, CDR1 SEHNR and CDR2 FQNEAQ (reference sequence). The V gene lost 2 bases and the J gene lost 9 bases, with 8 bases spanning the gap. This CDR3 region has 12 residues. The CDR3 here is CASSLSPVEQFF. The CDR3 nucleotides read TGTGCCAGCAGCTTATCCCCGGTTGAGCAGTTCTTC.

The CDR3 nucleotides read TGTGCCAGCAGCGGACTAGCGGAAAGCTCCTACGAGCAGTACTTC. Its protein product is CASSGLAESSYEQYF. The J gene is TRBJ2-7, the V gene TRBV28, with 10 positions matching TRBD2. The CDR3 totals 15 residues. V shed 6 bases, J shed 0 bases, and the junction held 5 bases outside the gene matches. The germline V gene has CDR1 MDHEN and CDR2 SYDVKM.